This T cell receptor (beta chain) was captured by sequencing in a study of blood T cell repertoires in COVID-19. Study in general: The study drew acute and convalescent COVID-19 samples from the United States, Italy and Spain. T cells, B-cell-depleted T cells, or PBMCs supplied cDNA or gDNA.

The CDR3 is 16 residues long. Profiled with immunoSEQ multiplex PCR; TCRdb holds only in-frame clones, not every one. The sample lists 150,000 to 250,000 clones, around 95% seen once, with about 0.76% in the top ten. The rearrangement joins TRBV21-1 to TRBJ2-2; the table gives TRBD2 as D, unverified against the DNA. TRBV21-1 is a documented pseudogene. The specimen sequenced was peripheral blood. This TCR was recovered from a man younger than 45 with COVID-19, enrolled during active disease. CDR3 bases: TGTGCCAGCAGCAAAGGCCGGGGGTTGGGGACCGGGGAGCTGTTTTTT. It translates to CASSKGRGLGTGELFF.